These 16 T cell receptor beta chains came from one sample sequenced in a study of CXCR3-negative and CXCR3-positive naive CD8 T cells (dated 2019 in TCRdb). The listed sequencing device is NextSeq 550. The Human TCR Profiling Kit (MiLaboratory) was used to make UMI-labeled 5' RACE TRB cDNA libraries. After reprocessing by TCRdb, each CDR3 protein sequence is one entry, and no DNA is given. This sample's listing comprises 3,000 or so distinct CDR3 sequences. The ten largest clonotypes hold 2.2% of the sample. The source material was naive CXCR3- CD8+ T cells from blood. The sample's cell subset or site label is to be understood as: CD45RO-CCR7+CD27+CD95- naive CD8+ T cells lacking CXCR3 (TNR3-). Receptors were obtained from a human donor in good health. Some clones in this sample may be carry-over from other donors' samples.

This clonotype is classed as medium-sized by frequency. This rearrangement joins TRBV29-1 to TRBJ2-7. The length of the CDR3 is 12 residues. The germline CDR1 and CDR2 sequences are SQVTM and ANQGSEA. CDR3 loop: CSVDKGSHEQYF.

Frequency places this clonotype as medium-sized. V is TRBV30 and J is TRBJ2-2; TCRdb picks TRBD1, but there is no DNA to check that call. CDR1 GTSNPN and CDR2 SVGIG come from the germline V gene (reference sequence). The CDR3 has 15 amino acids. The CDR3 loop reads CAWTPGGPNTGELFF.

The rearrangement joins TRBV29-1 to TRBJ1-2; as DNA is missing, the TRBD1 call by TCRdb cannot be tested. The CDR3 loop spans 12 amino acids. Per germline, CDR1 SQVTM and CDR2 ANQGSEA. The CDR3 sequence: CSVNRGSLGYTF.

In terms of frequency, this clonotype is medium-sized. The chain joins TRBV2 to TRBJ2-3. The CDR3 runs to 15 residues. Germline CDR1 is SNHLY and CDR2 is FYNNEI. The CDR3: CASSGILSTTDTQYF. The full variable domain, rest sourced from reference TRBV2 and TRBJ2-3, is EPEVTQTPSHQVTQMGQEVILRCVPISNHLYFYWYRQILGQKVEFLVSFYNNEISEKSEIFDDQFSVERPDGSNFTLKIRSTKLEDSAMYFCASSGILSTTDTQYFGPGTRLTVL.

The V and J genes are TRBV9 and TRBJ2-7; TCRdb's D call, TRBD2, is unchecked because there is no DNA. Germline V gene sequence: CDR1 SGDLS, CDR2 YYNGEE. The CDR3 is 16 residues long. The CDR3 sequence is CASSPLNERPKGEQYF.

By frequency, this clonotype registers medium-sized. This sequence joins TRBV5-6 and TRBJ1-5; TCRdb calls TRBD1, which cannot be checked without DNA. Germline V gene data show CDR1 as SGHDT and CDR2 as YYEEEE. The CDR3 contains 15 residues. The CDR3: CASTTAGGGNQPQHF.

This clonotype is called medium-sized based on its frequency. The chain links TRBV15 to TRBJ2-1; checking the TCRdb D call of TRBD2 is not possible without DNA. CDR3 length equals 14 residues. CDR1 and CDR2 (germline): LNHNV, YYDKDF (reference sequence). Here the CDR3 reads CATRRTSGVNEQFF.

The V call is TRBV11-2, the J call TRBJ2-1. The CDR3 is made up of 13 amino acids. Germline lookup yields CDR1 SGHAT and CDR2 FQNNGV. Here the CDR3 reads CASSPSNGNEQFF.

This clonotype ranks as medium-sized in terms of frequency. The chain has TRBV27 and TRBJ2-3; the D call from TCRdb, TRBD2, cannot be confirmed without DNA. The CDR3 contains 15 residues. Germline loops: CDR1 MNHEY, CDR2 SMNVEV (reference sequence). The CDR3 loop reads CASSLTGVGTDTQYF.

The chain's CDR3 is CASSLAGSTDTQYF. The chain links TRBV18 to TRBJ2-3; TCRdb designates TRBD2, a call that cannot be tested without DNA. This CDR3 comprises 14 residues. Germline V gene lookup returns CDR1 KGHSH and CDR2 LQKENI.

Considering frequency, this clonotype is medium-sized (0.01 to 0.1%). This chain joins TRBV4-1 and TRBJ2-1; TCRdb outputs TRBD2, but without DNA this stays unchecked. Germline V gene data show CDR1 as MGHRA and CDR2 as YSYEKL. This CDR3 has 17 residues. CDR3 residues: CASSPLGQGSSYNEQFF.

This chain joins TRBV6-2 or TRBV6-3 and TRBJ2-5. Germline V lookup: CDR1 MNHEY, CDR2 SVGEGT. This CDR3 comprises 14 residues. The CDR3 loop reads CASSYSLAQETQYF.

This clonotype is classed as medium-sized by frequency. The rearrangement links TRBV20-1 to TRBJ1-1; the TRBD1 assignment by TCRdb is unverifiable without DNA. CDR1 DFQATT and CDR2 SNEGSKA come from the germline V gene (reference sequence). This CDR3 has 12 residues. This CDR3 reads CSARDLGAGAFF.

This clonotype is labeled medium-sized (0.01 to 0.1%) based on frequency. The chain's CDR3 is CSVAGTSGSNEQFF. The J gene is TRBJ2-1, the V gene TRBV29-1; TCRdb calls TRBD2, which cannot be checked without DNA. Germline V gives CDR1 SQVTM, CDR2 ANQGSEA. This CDR3 comprises 14 residues.

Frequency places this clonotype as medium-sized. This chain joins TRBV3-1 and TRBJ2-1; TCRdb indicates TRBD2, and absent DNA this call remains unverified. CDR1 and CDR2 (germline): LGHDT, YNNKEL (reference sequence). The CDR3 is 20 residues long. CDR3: CASSQAAVLAGAHYYNEQFF.

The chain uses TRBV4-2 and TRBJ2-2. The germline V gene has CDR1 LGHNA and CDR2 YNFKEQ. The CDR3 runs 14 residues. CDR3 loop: CASSQDLRPGELFF.